The next 10 T cell receptor beta chains were all read from a single sample in a study of T cells in Graves' hyperthyroidism and ophthalmopathy. There were TCR beta CDR3 regions amplified from RNA transcripts. First-round RT-PCR with HTBI primers amplified the TCR CDR3 region. TCRdb processed the multiplex PCR reads anew with MiXCR; each CDR3 protein has one entry. Of some 700,000 distinct CDR3 sequences listed, 15% to 20% are singletons. The material sequenced was blood. The source is a man in his fifties or sixties with Graves' hyperthyroidism.

This chain connects TRBV5-1 to TRBJ2-1, with 7 positions matching TRBD1. Losses at the gene ends were 0 bases for V and 5 bases for J; bases not matched to a gene: 5. Per the germline V gene, CDR1 is SGHRS and CDR2 is YFSETQ. The CDR3 contains 15 residues. CDR3 amino acids: CASSLGGDSNNEQFF. CDR3 bases: TGCGCCAGCAGCTTGGGAGGGGACAGCAACAATGAGCAGTTCTTC.

The V and J genes are TRBV19 and TRBJ2-7; 8 nucleotides match TRBD2. The CDR3 totals 15 residues. The germline CDR1 and CDR2 sequences are LNHDA and SQIVND (reference sequence). Trimming cost V 6 bases and J 1 base; bases outside gene matches: 8. The CDR3 DNA reads TGTGCCAGTAGAAGCGGGAGTGGGAGTTCCTACGAGCAGTACTTC. The encoded protein is CASRSGSGSSYEQYF. The full variable domain, completed using reference TRBV19 and TRBJ2-7, is DGGITQSPKYLFRKEGQNVTLSCEQNLNHDAMYWYRQDPGQGLRLIYYSQIVNDFQKGDIAEGYSVSREKKESFPLTVTSAQKNPTAFYLCASRSGSGSSYEQYFGPGTRLTVT.

This clonotype turned up a few times. The V and J genes are TRBV5-1 and TRBJ1-1, with D hard to call. The CDR3 extends over 16 amino acids. The V gene lost 2 bases and the J gene lost 0 bases, with 14 bases spanning the gap. The germline gives CDR1 SGHRS, CDR2 YFSETQ. The CDR3 is CASSFGPRDLNTEAFF. CDR3 DNA: TGCGCCAGCAGCTTCGGGCCCAGAGACTTGAACACTGAAGCTTTCTTT.

The rearrangement uses TRBV9 and TRBJ2-1, with 11 bases that match TRBD1. Looked up from germline, CDR1 is SGDLS and CDR2 is YYNGEE. The CDR3 has 18 amino acids. After removal of 3 bases from V and 7 bases from J, the junction contained 15 bases not matched to a gene. CDR3 DNA sequence: TGTGCCAGCAGCGGGATCCCAAAATCGGGACAGGGGGGGAATGAGCAGTTCTTC. It translates to CASSGIPKSGQGGNEQFF.

Turning to this clonotype: This may be a read error, as it is one base from a much larger clone. V and J are TRBV12-3 or TRBV12-4 and TRBJ2-3; 8 bases are shared with TRBD2. The CDR3 totals 16 residues. The V and J ends lost 4 bases and 4 bases, in that order; junction bases with no gene match: 10. The CDR3 nucleotides are TGTGCCAGCAGTTCCCCAGCGGGAGAACCTTCAGATACGCAGTATTTT. This gives the protein CASSSPAGEPSDTQYF.

The sample holds many counts of this clonotype. This chain links TRBV11-2 with TRBJ1-2; D is perhaps TRBD1 (6 bases). Trimming shortened V by 6 bases and J by 2 bases, and 22 bases separated the two germline ends. Germline CDR1 and CDR2: SGHAT and FQNNGV. CDR3 length: 17 amino acids. CDR3 region: CASRKLTSTGTNYGYTF. CDR3 bases: TGTGCCAGCAGAAAACTTACAAGTACAGGGACCAACTATGGCTACACCTTC.

This chain connects TRBV10-1 to TRBJ2-3; D is ambiguous. Germline V gene lookup returns CDR1 WNHNN and CDR2 SYGVQD (reference sequence). This CDR3 spans 14 amino acids. V was cut by 3 bases and J by 2 bases, with 9 bases left in between. This chain's CDR3 is CASSEGSTTDTQYF. The CDR3 nucleotides are TGCGCCAGCAGTGAAGGGTCTACCACAGATACGCAGTATTTT.

This clonotype was observed at least ten times. V usage is TRBV10-3 and J usage is TRBJ2-1; the match to TRBD2 covers 11 bases. The CDR3 consists of 18 residues. Trimming at V came to 7 bases and at J to 4 bases, leaving 15 bases not matched to a gene. CDR1 and CDR2 from the germline V gene are ENHRY and SYGVKD. CDR3 residues: CAITPGRSSGRLYNEQFF. The CDR3 DNA reads TGTGCCATCACTCCGGGAAGGTCTAGCGGGAGGCTATACAATGAGCAGTTCTTC.

This clonotype was picked up many times. The rearrangement joins TRBV30 to TRBJ2-1; D ambiguous. CDR1 and CDR2 (germline): GTSNPN, SVGIG (reference sequence). There are 12 residues in the CDR3. The V end lost 1 base, the J end lost 12 bases, and 13 bases lay between the germline ends. The CDR3 loop reads CAWSAAPSGQFF. CDR3 nucleotides: TGTGCCTGGAGTGCCGCCCCTTCGGGGCAGTTCTTC.

This clonotype has only a few counts. The chain recombines TRBV28 with TRBJ1-2; D is uncertain. The V gene's germline CDR1 is MDHEN and CDR2 SYDVKM. The CDR3 runs to 14 residues. Trimming cost V 5 bases and J 10 bases, with 20 bases left between them. The CDR3, as DNA: TGTGCCAGCAGTCCACATACCTCTATTTGGGACTACACCTTC. Encoded protein: CASSPHTSIWDYTF.